This TCR beta chain emerged from a study of T cells in Graves' hyperthyroidism and ophthalmopathy. Study-wide points: Ophthalmopathy onset followed model prediction by a median around 6.6 months.

CDR3 size: 15 residues. Trimming left V 3 bases short and J 5 bases short, with 13 bases between. In germline, CDR1 is SNHLY, CDR2 FYNNEI. In the case of this clonotype: The antigen is unknown.

Clinical symptoms, serum thyroxine, TRAb, thyroid ultrasound and orbital computed tomography informed diagnoses. It was RNA transcripts that yielded the amplified TCR beta CDR3 regions. TCR CDR3 regions were first amplified by RT-PCR with HTBI primers. TCRdb reprocessed the multiplex PCR reads via MiXCR and lists one record per CDR3 protein. Counted here are about 700,000 distinct CDR3 sequences, roughly 46% occurring once; the ten biggest clones make up less than 9.5%. This clonotype was obtained from an adult man with Graves' disease, either hyperthyroidism or ophthalmopathy (not recorded which). The specimen was peripheral blood or thyroid tissue (not recorded which). This chain joins TRBV2 and TRBJ1-4; D possibly corresponds to TRBD1 (5 bases). The CDR3 here is CASSDDAGSNEKLFF. The CDR3 nucleotides are TGTGCCAGCAGTGATGATGCAGGGTCCAATGAAAAACTGTTTTTT.